This paragraph reports one T cell receptor (beta chain). This sample was included in a study of breast tumors, draining lymph nodes, adjacent tissues. MiXCR, applied by TCRdb to the multiplex PCR reads, yields one record per CDR3 protein. The sample gives under 20,000 distinct CDR3 sequences, 43% of which show up once; around 21% is in the top ten. This CDR3 contains 15 residues. The germline V and J ends were trimmed by 3 bases and 3 bases, with 15 bases remaining between them. This sequence originates from a female donor with breast cancer. Some clones in this sample may be carry-over from other donors' samples. The sample taken for sequencing was breast tumor tissue. V usage is TRBV12-3 or TRBV12-4 and J usage is TRBJ2-7, with D possibly being TRBD2 (6 bases). DNA for the CDR3: TGTGCCAGCAGTTTCGGACTAAGTAGAAACTACGAGCAGTACTTC. Translation: CASSFGLSRNYEQYF.